The rows below give T cell receptor beta chains drawn from one sample of a study of early T cells in non-severe SARS-CoV-2 infection. Each CDR3 protein gets one entry after TCRdb re-called the 5' RACE reads with MiXCR. The sample lists about 83,000 distinct CDR3 sequences; more than 9% were seen once. Sequences were derived from whole blood, sampled at baseline. Every receptor here comes from an adult who was a healthcare worker with PCR-confirmed SARS-CoV-2 infection or an uninfected control (not recorded which). Both conserved end residues are part of each CDR3. Fields, in order: clone size, V gene, D gene, J gene, CDR3 protein, CDR3 DNA. The D gene is left open where the match is weak. Clone size is shown for a subset of rows, as once, few, many or a class of expanded clone.

clone_size: few; v_call: TRBV11-1; d_call: TRBD2; j_call: TRBJ2-7; cdr3_aa: CASSFGLAGTIEQYF; cdr3_nt: TGTGCCAGCAGCTTCGGACTAGCGGGGACGATCGAGCAGTACTTC
clone_size: many; v_call: TRBV14; d_call: .; j_call: TRBJ2-5; cdr3_aa: CASSQLRGGETQYF; cdr3_nt: TGTGCCAGCAGCCAACTGAGAGGCGGGGAGACCCAGTACTTC
clone_size: few; v_call: TRBV4-1; d_call: .; j_call: TRBJ2-7; cdr3_aa: CASSQEPRGYSYEQYF; cdr3_nt: TGCGCCAGCAGCCAAGAGCCCCGGGGATACTCCTACGAGCAGTACTTC
clone_size: many; v_call: TRBV6-1; d_call: .; j_call: TRBJ1-1; cdr3_aa: CASTAGLNTEAFF; cdr3_nt: TGTGCCAGCACCGCAGGGCTCAACACTGAAGCTTTCTTT
clone_size: .; v_call: TRBV7-2; d_call: .; j_call: TRBJ2-5; cdr3_aa: CASSSFGAQETQYF; cdr3_nt: TGTGCCAGCAGCTCTTTTGGTGCCCAAGAGACCCAGTACTTC
clone_size: many; v_call: TRBV19; d_call: .; j_call: TRBJ1-5; cdr3_aa: CASSIGRIQHF; cdr3_nt: TGTGCCAGTAGTATTGGGAGAATACAGCATTTT
clone_size: once; v_call: TRBV11-2; d_call: TRBD1; j_call: TRBJ2-1; cdr3_aa: CASRPIRDSYNEQFF; cdr3_nt: TGTGCCAGCAGGCCCATCCGGGACAGCTACAATGAGCAGTTCTTC
clone_size: many; v_call: TRBV27; d_call: .; j_call: TRBJ2-2; cdr3_aa: CASSYPPGELFF; cdr3_nt: TGTGCCAGCAGTTACCCCCCCGGGGAGCTGTTTTTT
clone_size: .; v_call: TRBV2; d_call: TRBD1; j_call: TRBJ2-7; cdr3_aa: CASPGQVRPYEQYF; cdr3_nt: TGTGCCAGCCCAGGACAGGTCAGGCCCTACGAGCAGTACTTC
clone_size: few; v_call: TRBV11-1; d_call: TRBD2; j_call: TRBJ2-5; cdr3_aa: CASSFSGGLETQYF; cdr3_nt: TGTGCCAGCAGCTTCTCGGGAGGTTTGGAGACCCAGTACTTC
clone_size: .; v_call: TRBV9; d_call: .; j_call: TRBJ2-1; cdr3_aa: CASSVAYGGSGTYNEQFF; cdr3_nt: TGTGCCAGCAGCGTAGCATACGGTGGTAGCGGTACCTACAATGAGCAGTTCTTC
clone_size: .; v_call: TRBV5-1; d_call: .; j_call: TRBJ2-7; cdr3_aa: CASSLYLNANSYEQYF; cdr3_nt: TGCGCCAGCAGCTTGTACTTGAACGCCAACTCCTACGAGCAGTACTTC
clone_size: few; v_call: TRBV4-1; d_call: .; j_call: TRBJ1-6; cdr3_aa: CASSQGVSRQVNSPLHF; cdr3_nt: TGCGCCAGCAGCCAAGGGGTGTCACGACAGGTTAATTCACCCCTCCACTTT
clone_size: few; v_call: TRBV3-1; d_call: .; j_call: TRBJ2-3; cdr3_aa: CASSTSTGTYSTDTQYF; cdr3_nt: TGTGCCAGCAGCACTTCGACGGGTACTTATAGCACAGATACGCAGTATTTT
clone_size: many; v_call: TRBV5-1; d_call: .; j_call: TRBJ2-1; cdr3_aa: CASSLAYSYNEQFF; cdr3_nt: TGCGCCAGCAGCTTGGCCTACAGTTACAATGAGCAGTTCTTC
clone_size: many; v_call: TRBV7-6; d_call: .; j_call: TRBJ2-1; cdr3_aa: CASSSAPRSGYDNEQFF; cdr3_nt: TGTGCCAGCAGCTCAGCCCCGAGGAGCGGGTACGACAATGAGCAGTTCTTC